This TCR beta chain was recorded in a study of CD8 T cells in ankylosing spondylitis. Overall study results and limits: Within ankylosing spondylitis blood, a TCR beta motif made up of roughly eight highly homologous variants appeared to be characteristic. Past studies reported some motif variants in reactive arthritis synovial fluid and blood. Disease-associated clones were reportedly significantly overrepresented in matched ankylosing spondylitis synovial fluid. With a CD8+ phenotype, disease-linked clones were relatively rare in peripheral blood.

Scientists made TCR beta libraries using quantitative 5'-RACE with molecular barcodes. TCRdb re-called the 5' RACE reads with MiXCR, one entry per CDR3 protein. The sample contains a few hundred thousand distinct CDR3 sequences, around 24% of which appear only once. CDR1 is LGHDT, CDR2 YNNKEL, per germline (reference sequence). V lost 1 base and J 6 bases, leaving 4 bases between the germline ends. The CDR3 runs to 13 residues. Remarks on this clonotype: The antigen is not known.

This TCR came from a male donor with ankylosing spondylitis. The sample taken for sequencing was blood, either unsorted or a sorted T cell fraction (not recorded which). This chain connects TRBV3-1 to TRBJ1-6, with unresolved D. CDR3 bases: TGTGCCAGCAGCCAAGTATTTAATTCACCCCTCCACTTT. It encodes CASSQVFNSPLHF.